The 3 T cell receptor beta chains in this list originate from one sample, sequenced in a study of T cell changes during pregnancy in multiple sclerosis. Method: immunoSEQ multiplex PCR; TCRdb's copy keeps in-frame clones and lacks some. This table holds tens of thousands of clones, 85% to 95% found once. Sequencing used peripheral blood, obtained in the first trimester of pregnancy. Receptor source: a female donor with multiple sclerosis, enrolled in a pregnancy study.

The chain employs TRBV19 and TRBJ1-1; TRBD1 might be the D (5 bases). This CDR3 spans 11 amino acids. CDR1 is LNHDA, CDR2 SQIVND, per germline (reference sequence). The germline V and J ends were trimmed by 2 bases and 8 bases, with 6 bases remaining between them. The CDR3 DNA reads TGTGCCAGTAGTATATCAGGGGAAGCTTTCTTT. It is translated as CASSISGEAFF.

This clone is a singleton in its sample. CDR3 sequence (DNA): TGTGCCAGCAGCCCCCTCCCCTCCCCGGGACAGGGGGGAGATACGCAGTATTTT. Protein sequence: CASSPLPSPGQGGDTQYF. V gene TRBV7-9 combines with J gene TRBJ2-3; TRBD1 agrees at 11 bases. Germline V gives CDR1 SEHNR, CDR2 FQNEAQ (reference sequence). CDR3 length: 18 amino acids. V trimming: 5 bases; J trimming: 5 bases; junction bases outside the gene matches: 15. The full variable domain, rest sourced from reference TRBV7-9 and TRBJ2-3, is DTGVSQNPRHKITKRGQNVTFRCDPISEHNRLYWYRQTLGQGPEFLTYFQNEAQLEKSRLLSDRFSAERPKGSFSTLEIQRTEQGDSAMYLCASSPLPSPGQGGDTQYFGPGTRLTVL.

This clone was seen only a few times. The genes are TRBV13 and TRBJ2-2; D call uncertain. The CDR3 spans 14 residues. The germline gives CDR1 PRHDT, CDR2 FYEKMQ (reference sequence). V lost 5 bases, J lost 1 base, and 8 bases lay in between. This chain's CDR3 is CASSQEMNTGELFF. CDR3 bases: TGTGCCAGCAGCCAGGAAATGAACACCGGGGAGCTGTTTTTT.